This T cell receptor beta chain was found in a study of T cell repertoires in cytomegalovirus infection. The overall study: As its CMV epitopes, the study selected recently identified HLA-C-restricted and well-studied HLA-B-restricted targets. Shared public TCR beta signatures pointed to both CMV infection and a matching HLA type. Overall study results and limits: Totalled public TCR beta family frequency picked out people who carried CMV plus the relevant HLA. Within the response measured ex vivo, HLA-C-restricted CMV-specific TCR beta clonotypes were dominant.

TCRdb re-derived calls from the reads in MiXCR, one entry per CDR3 protein. Of about 890,000 distinct CDR3 sequences in the sample, approximately 33% were seen once. The CDR3 loop spans 13 amino acids. Germline lookup yields CDR1 SGHAT and CDR2 FQDESV (reference sequence). A note on this clonotype: Its specificity is unknown. The junction departs from germline at one end; a sequencing error may be responsible.

The chain recombines TRBV11-1 with TRBJ1-1; D not certain. This sample comprised cultured CD8+ T cells from PBMCs, obtained from culture after CMV antigen stimulation. The TCR comes from a human donor in good health (CMV status not recorded). Some clones in this sample may be carry-over from other donors' samples. CDR3 residues: CVSSALVGKEAFF. DNA of the CDR3: TGTGTCAGCAGCGCCCTGGTGGGTAAGGAAGCTTTCTTT. Together with reference TRBV11-1 and TRBJ1-1, the CDR3 gives the full variable domain: EAEVAQSPRYKITEKSQAVAFWCDPISGHATLYWYRQILGQGPELLVQFQDESVVDDSQLPKDRFSAERLKGVDSTLKIQPAELGDSAMYLCVSSALVGKEAFFGQGTRLTVV.